This TCR beta chain was found in a study of blood T cell repertoires in COVID-19. Study as a whole: The samples span acute and convalescent COVID-19 from the United States, Italy and Spain. Sample material is recorded as cDNA or gDNA derived from T cells, B-cell-depleted T cells, or PBMCs.

Per the authors' pipeline: Reference gene primer amplification gave estimated nucleated cell counts. This table comes from immunoSEQ multiplex PCR, and its TCRdb copy is limited to in-frame clones, with some not included. The V and J calls and the clone size are those of that table, but D and trimming were determined from the DNA. The sample lists approximately 110,000 clones; around 84% were seen once. This CDR3 contains 14 residues. From germline, CDR1 is SGHRS and CDR2 YFSETQ. Trimming shortened V by 4 bases and J by 1 base, and 11 bases separated the two germline ends. This receptor was identified in a woman aged 40-49 years with acute or convalescent COVID-19. This chain joins TRBV5-1 and TRBJ1-1, with D unclear. Sample: peripheral blood. CDR3 nucleotide sequence: TGCGCCAGCAGCGGAGGACGGACGAACACTGAAGCTTTCTTT. Protein sequence: CASSGGRTNTEAFF. Complete variable domain (other parts from reference TRBV5-1 and TRBJ1-1): KAGVTQTPRYLIKTRGQQVTLSCSPISGHRSVSWYQQTPGQGLQFLFEYFSETQRNKGNFPGRFSGRQFSNSRSEMNVSTLELGDSALYLCASSGGRTNTEAFFGQGTRLTVV.